The next 22 T cell receptor beta chains were all read from a single sample in a study of CD4 T cells in relation to SARS-CoV-2 and coronaviruses. Data came from immunoSEQ multiplex PCR; TCRdb stores just in-frame clones and leaves some out. The top ten clones hold 11% of a sample with 20,000 to 25,000 clones, about 70% of them seen once. The unexposed donors gave CD4+ T cells in about 2011-2019, prior to COVID-19. The cells were cultured for less than twelve days before CD4+ T cells were isolated. For these receptors, no antigen is known. What was sequenced was CD4+ T cells from PBMCs, cultured in vitro. Receptor source: a human donor in good health.

The chain employs TRBV5-5 and TRBJ1-1; no clear D. This CDR3 is built from 15 residues. CDR1 SGHKS and CDR2 YYEKEE come from the germline V gene (reference sequence). V was cut by 2 bases and J by 0 bases, with 11 bases left in between. CDR3 region: CASSFLDNLNTEAFF. CDR3 DNA sequence: TGTGCCAGCAGCTTTCTCGACAATTTGAACACTGAAGCTTTCTTT.

CDR3 DNA: TGTGCCAGCAGTTTAAGCGGCAGTAGGTCCCAGTACTTC. It yields the protein CASSLSGSRSQYF. V gene TRBV12-3 or TRBV12-4 combines with J gene TRBJ2-5; TRBD2 is a possible D gene (5 bases). V dropped 2 bases and J dropped 9 bases, with 13 bases sitting between them. This CDR3 comprises 13 residues.

The chain is built from TRBV19 and TRBJ2-3; 12 bases agree with TRBD2. V dropped 5 bases and J dropped 0; count of bases not matched to a gene: 9. CDR3 size: 18 residues. The germline V gene has CDR1 LNHDA and CDR2 SQIVND (reference sequence). CDR3 residues: CASSGGTSGHPSTDTQYF. CDR3 DNA sequence: TGTGCCAGTAGTGGCGGGACTAGCGGGCACCCTAGCACAGATACGCAGTATTTT.

CDR3 bases: TGTGCCAGCAGCTTTGGGGCAGGGAGGTCACCCCTCCACTTT. It codes for CASSFGAGRSPLHF. The chain links TRBV7-9 to TRBJ1-6, with D maybe TRBD1 (5 bases). The germline V gene has CDR1 SEHNR and CDR2 FQNEAQ (reference sequence). V lost 3 bases and J 10 bases, leaving 13 bases between the germline ends. The CDR3 has 14 residues.

This chain joins TRBV25-1 and TRBJ2-2; TRBD2 matches 9 bases. J gave up 7 bases and V 6 bases, and 6 bases lay outside the gene matches. The CDR3 length is 14 residues. Germline V gives CDR1 MGHDK, CDR2 SYGVNS. The CDR3 loop reads CASSGLAGVGELFF. DNA of the CDR3: TGTGCCAGCAGCGGATTAGCGGGAGTCGGGGAGCTGTTTTTT. Combining the CDR3 with reference TRBV25-1 and TRBJ2-2 gives the whole variable domain EADIYQTPRYLVIGTGKKITLECSQTMGHDKMYWYQQDPGMELHLIHYSYGVNSTEKGDLSSESTVSRIRTEHFPLTLESARPSHTSQYLCASSGLAGVGELFFGEGSRLTVL.

The chain has TRBV6-1 and TRBJ2-7; D ambiguous. Deletions cut 0 bases from V and 5 bases from J, with 14 bases between. The CDR3 contains 15 residues. The V gene's germline CDR1 is MNHNS and CDR2 SASEGT. As DNA, the CDR3 is TGTGCCAGCAGTGAAGCCGACCTGGCCGGAAACGAGCAGTACTTC. Translated, it gives CASSEADLAGNEQYF.

The chain uses TRBV9 and TRBJ2-1; 13 nucleotides line up with TRBD2. Looked up from germline, CDR1 is SGDLS and CDR2 is YYNGEE. The CDR3 covers 15 residues. V shed 4 bases and J 6 bases; nucleotides not matched to a gene: 4. The CDR3, as DNA: TGTGCCAGCAGCCCTAGGACTAGCGGGGGCAATGAGCAGTTCTTC. It translates to CASSPRTSGGNEQFF.

The V gene is TRBV7-2, the J gene TRBJ2-7; D may match TRBD1 or TRBD2 (6 bases each). Germline CDR1 and CDR2: SGHTA and FQGNSA. Trimming took 5 bases from V and 6 from J, leaving 20 bases between them. The CDR3 consists of 15 residues. Here the CDR3 reads CASSPSRDTNIEQYF. CDR3 bases: TGTGCCAGCAGCCCCTCGCGGGACACTAATATCGAGCAGTACTTC.

The gene calls are TRBV10-3 and TRBJ1-1, with D unresolved. V dropped 4 bases and J dropped 3 bases, with 12 bases sitting between them. This CDR3 comprises 14 residues. Germline V gene sequence: CDR1 ENHRY, CDR2 SYGVKD. CDR3 DNA: TGTGCCATCAGTGGAGCCACCCAATACACTGAAGCTTTCTTT. This translates into CAISGATQYTEAFF.

Only a few counts were recorded for this clone. J is TRBJ1-5 and V is TRBV30; 12 positions match TRBD1. The V segment lost 2 bases and the J segment 6 bases; nucleotides outside the gene matches: 8. CDR3 length equals 16 residues. CDR1 GTSNPN and CDR2 SVGIG come from the germline V gene (reference sequence). CDR3 nucleotides: TGTGCCTGGAGTCACGGGACAGGGGGCCAAGGTCAGCCCCAGCATTTT. Translation: CAWSHGTGGQGQPQHF.

This rearrangement joins TRBV6-6 to TRBJ2-7, with D maybe TRBD1 (6 bases). CDR1 and CDR2 (germline): MNHNY, SVGAGI (reference sequence). The CDR3 is 15 residues long. V was pared by 6 bases and J by 0 bases, with 15 bases between. DNA for the CDR3: TGTGCCAGCAGCCCCTCCGGGACAAGCTCCTACGAGCAGTACTTC. It is translated as CASSPSGTSSYEQYF.

This clone was found a few times. This chain joins TRBV7-3 and TRBJ1-2, with 8 bases fitting TRBD1. CDR3 length equals 13 residues. Trimming took 3 bases from V and 7 from J; bases not matched to a gene: 4. Germline values: CDR1 SGHTA, CDR2 FQGTGA. CDR3 protein: CASSFGQGTGYTF. The CDR3 DNA follows: TGTGCCAGCAGCTTTGGACAGGGAACTGGCTACACCTTC.

This sequence joins TRBV5-1 and TRBJ2-1; the D gene is possibly TRBD2 (7 bases). This CDR3 has 15 amino acids. Germline V CDR1 and CDR2: SGHRS, YFSETQ. V gave up 0 bases and J gave up 8 bases, with 15 bases separating them. The CDR3 reads CASSLAGGQRDEQFF. The CDR3 DNA follows: TGCGCCAGCAGCTTGGCGGGGGGCCAGAGGGATGAGCAGTTCTTC.

The J gene is TRBJ1-2, the V gene TRBV27; the D gene is possibly TRBD1 (5 bases). CDR1 and CDR2 from the germline V gene are MNHEY and SMNVEV (reference sequence). The CDR3 totals 17 residues. Trimming left V 2 bases short and J 7 bases short, with 23 bases between. The CDR3 reads CASSLALRRGSLSGYTF. Here the CDR3 DNA reads TGTGCCAGCAGTTTAGCCCTCAGAAGGGGATCTCTCTCTGGCTACACCTTC.

The chain links TRBV6-5 to TRBJ2-7; D is possibly TRBD2 (6 bases). V lost 3 bases and J 4 bases, leaving 13 bases between the germline ends. The CDR3 is made up of 14 amino acids. From germline, CDR1 is MNHEY and CDR2 SVGAGI. The CDR3 spells CASSYARGLYEQYF. Here the CDR3 DNA reads TGTGCCAGCAGTTATGCGCGGGGACTTTACGAGCAGTACTTC.

The CDR3 protein is CASSLGASPSTDTQYF. CDR3 coding DNA: TGTGCCAGCAGCTTAGGGGCTAGCCCCAGCACAGATACGCAGTATTTT. The chain joins TRBV7-2 to TRBJ2-3, with a weak D call TRBD2 (5 bases). Germline values: CDR1 SGHTA, CDR2 FQGNSA. This CDR3 is 16 amino acids long. Trimming left V 1 base short and J 0 bases short, with 11 bases between.

This clone was observed once. The chain links TRBV18 to TRBJ2-2, with D perhaps TRBD1 (6 bases). There are 16 residues in the CDR3. Per germline, CDR1 KGHSH and CDR2 LQKENI. The V gene lost 0 bases and the J gene lost 0 bases, with 8 bases spanning the gap. The CDR3 is CASSPPDRPNTGELFF. The CDR3 nucleotides are TGTGCCAGCTCACCACCGGACAGACCGAACACCGGGGAGCTGTTTTTT.

The chain uses TRBV9 and TRBJ2-7; D may correspond to TRBD1 or TRBD2 (5 bases each). CDR3 length equals 16 residues. Trimming pared 0 bases from V and 5 bases from J, leaving 18 bases between. Germline CDR1 reads SGDLS; CDR2 reads YYNGEE. CDR3 loop: CASSVGGKGVVNEQYF. The CDR3 DNA reads as TGTGCCAGCAGCGTAGGGGGGAAAGGAGTCGTCAACGAGCAGTACTTC.

V is TRBV7-2 and J is TRBJ2-7; 12 nucleotides match TRBD2. V was pared by 5 bases and J by 2 bases, with 7 bases of the junction left unmatched. Germline V CDR1 and CDR2: SGHTA, FQGNSA. The CDR3 consists of 16 residues. The CDR3 coding sequence is TGTGCCAGCAGCCAGCGACTAGCGGGAGAAACCTACGAGCAGTACTTC. This sequence encodes CASSQRLAGETYEQYF.

The rearrangement links TRBV7-2 to TRBJ1-2, with D perhaps matching TRBD1 (6 bases). The CDR3 spans 15 residues. Germline V gene lookup returns CDR1 SGHTA and CDR2 FQGNSA. Trimming took off 0 bases at V and 2 bases at J, with 10 bases between the two ends. CDR3 nucleotides: TGTGCCAGCAGCTTAGCGTACAGGGCAAACTATGGCTACACCTTC. As protein: CASSLAYRANYGYTF.

This chain connects TRBV7-2 to TRBJ2-3; the match to TRBD2 covers 7 bases. There are 16 residues in the CDR3. Looked up from germline, CDR1 is SGHTA and CDR2 is FQGNSA. The V and J ends lost 1 base and 3 bases, in that order; junction bases with no gene match: 7. For the CDR3, the DNA is TGTGCCAGCAGCTTAGATGGACTAGTTCTGACAGATACGCAGTATTTT. This codes for CASSLDGLVLTDTQYF.

This chain joins TRBV6-6 and TRBJ1-5; 8 bases line up with TRBD1. This CDR3 region has 14 residues. After removal of 5 bases from V and 11 bases from J, the junction contained 11 bases not matched to a gene. From germline, CDR1 is MNHNY and CDR2 SVGAGI (reference sequence). CDR3 loop: CASSQIDRGRSQHF. CDR3 bases: TGTGCCAGCAGTCAAATCGACAGGGGTAGGTCCCAGCATTTT.